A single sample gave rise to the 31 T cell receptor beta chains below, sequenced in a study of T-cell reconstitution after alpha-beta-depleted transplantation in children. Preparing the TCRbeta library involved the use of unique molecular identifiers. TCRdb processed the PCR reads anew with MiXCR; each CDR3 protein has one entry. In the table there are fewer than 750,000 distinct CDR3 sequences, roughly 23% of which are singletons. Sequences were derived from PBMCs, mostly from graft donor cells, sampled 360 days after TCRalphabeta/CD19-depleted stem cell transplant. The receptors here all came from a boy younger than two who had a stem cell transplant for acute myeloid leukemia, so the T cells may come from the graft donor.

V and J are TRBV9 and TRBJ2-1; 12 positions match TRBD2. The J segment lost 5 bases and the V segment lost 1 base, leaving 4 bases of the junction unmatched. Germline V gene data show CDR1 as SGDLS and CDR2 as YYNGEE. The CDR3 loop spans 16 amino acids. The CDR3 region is CASSVTSGGSNNEQFF. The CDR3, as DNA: TGTGCCAGCAGCGTAACTAGCGGGGGGTCCAACAATGAGCAGTTCTTC.

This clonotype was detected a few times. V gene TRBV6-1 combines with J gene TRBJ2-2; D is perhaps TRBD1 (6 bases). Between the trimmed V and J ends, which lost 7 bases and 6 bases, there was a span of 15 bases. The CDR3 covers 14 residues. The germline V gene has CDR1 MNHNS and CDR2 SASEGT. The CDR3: CASKPSGVAGELFF. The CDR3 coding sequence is TGTGCCAGCAAACCCTCAGGGGTGGCCGGGGAGCTGTTTTTT.

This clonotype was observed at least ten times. The CDR3 coding sequence is TGTGCCATCAGCCCGGACACCTACACCGGGGAGCTGTTTTTT. Translated: CAISPDTYTGELFF. The V and J genes are TRBV10-3 and TRBJ2-2; tentative D call: TRBD1 (5 bases). The CDR3 totals 14 residues. V lost 6 bases and J 3 bases, leaving 11 bases between the germline ends. CDR1 is ENHRY, CDR2 SYGVKD, per germline.

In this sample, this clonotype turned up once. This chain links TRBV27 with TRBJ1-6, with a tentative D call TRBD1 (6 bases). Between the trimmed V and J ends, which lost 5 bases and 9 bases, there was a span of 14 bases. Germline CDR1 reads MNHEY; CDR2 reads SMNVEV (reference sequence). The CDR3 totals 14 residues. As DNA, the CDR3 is TGTGCCAGCAGTCCCCGGGGGCTGGCTTCACCCCTCCACTTT. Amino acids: CASSPRGLASPLHF.

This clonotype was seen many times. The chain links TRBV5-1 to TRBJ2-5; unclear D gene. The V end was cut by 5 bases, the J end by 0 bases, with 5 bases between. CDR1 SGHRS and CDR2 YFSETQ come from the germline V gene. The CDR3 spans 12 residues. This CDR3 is CASRVDQETQYF. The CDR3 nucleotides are TGCGCCAGCAGAGTAGACCAAGAGACCCAGTACTTC.

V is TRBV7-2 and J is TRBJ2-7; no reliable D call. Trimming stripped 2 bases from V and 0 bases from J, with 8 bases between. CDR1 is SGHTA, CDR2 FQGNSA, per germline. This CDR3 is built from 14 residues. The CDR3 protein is CASSLTLVSYEQYF. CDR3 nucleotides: TGTGCCAGCAGCTTAACTCTCGTCTCCTACGAGCAGTACTTC.

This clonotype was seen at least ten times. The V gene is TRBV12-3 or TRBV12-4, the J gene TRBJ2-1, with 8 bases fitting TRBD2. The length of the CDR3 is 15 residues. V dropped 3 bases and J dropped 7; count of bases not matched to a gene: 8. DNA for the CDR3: TGTGCCAGCAGTTTCGGCGGCGGGGGGCCTAATGAGCAGTTCTTC. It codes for CASSFGGGGPNEQFF.

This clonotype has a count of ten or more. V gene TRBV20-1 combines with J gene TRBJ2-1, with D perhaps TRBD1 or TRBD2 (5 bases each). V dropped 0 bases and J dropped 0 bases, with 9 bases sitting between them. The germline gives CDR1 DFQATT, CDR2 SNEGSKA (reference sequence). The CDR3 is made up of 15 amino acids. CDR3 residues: CSARESGTSYNEQFF. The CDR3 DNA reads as TGCAGTGCTAGAGAGTCGGGGACCTCCTACAATGAGCAGTTCTTC.

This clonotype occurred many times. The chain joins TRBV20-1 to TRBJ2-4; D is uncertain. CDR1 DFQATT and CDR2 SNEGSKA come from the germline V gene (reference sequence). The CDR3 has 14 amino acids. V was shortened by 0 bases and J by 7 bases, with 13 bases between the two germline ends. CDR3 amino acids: CSARDSHRSNIQYF. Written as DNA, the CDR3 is TGCAGTGCTAGAGATTCCCACCGATCTAACATTCAGTACTTC.

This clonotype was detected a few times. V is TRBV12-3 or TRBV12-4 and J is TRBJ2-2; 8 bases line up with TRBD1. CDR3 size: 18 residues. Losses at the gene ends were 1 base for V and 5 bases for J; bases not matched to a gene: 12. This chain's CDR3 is CASSLGWTGRLITGELFF. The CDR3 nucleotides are TGTGCCAGCAGTTTAGGGTGGACAGGGCGCCTGATTACCGGGGAGCTGTTTTTT.

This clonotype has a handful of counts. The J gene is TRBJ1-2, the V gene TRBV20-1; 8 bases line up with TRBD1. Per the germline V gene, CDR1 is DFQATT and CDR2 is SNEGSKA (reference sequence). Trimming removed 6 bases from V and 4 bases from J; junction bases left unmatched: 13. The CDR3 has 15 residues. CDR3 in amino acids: CSAPAGGGFPYGYTF. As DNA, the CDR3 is TGCAGTGCCCCCGCAGGGGGCGGGTTCCCCTATGGCTACACCTTC.

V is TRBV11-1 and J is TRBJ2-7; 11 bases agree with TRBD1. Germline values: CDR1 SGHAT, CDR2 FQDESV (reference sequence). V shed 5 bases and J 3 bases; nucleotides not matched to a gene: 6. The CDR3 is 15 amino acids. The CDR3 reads CASSPRTGGNYEQYF. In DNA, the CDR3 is TGTGCCAGCAGCCCCCGGACAGGGGGCAACTACGAGCAGTACTTC.

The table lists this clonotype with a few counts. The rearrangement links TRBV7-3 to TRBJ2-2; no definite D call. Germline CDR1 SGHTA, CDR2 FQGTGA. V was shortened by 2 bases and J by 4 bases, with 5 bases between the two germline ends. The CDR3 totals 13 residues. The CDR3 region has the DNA TGTGCCAGCAGCTTATTCGGCACCGGGGAGCTGTTTTTT. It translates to CASSLFGTGELFF. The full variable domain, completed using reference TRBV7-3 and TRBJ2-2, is GAGVSQTPSNKVTEKGKYVELRCDPISGHTALYWYRQSLGQGPEFLIYFQGTGAADDSGLPNDRFFAVRPEGSVSTLKIQRTERGDSAVYLCASSLFGTGELFFGEGSRLTVL.

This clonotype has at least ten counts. The chain's CDR3 is CASKGGGDEQFF. The CDR3 DNA sequence: TGTGCCAGCAAGGGGGGGGGAGATGAGCAGTTCTTC. The rearrangement joins TRBV12-3 or TRBV12-4 to TRBJ2-1, with D possibly being TRBD2 (7 bases). V dropped 7 bases and J dropped 8 bases, with 12 bases sitting between them. This CDR3 has 12 amino acids.

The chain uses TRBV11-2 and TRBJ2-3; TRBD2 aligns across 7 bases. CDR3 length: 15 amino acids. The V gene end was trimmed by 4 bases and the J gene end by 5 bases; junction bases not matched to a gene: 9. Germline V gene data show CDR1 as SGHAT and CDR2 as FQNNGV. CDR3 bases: TGTGCCAGCAGCTCCGCCCACGGGGGGAGAGATACGCAGTATTTT. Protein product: CASSSAHGGRDTQYF.

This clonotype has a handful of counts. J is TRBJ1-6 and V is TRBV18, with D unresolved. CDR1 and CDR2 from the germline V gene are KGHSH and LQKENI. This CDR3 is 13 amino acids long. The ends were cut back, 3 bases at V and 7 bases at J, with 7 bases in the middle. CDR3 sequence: CASSPSRNSPLHF. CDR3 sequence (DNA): TGTGCCAGCTCACCCTCGAGGAATTCACCCCTCCACTTT.

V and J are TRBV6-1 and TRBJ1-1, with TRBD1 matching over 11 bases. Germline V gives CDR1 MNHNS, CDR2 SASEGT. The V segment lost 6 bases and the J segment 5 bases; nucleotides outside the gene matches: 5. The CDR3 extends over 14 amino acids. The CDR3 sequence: CASRRTGGTTEAFF. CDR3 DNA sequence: TGTGCCAGCAGGCGGACAGGGGGCACGACTGAAGCTTTCTTT.

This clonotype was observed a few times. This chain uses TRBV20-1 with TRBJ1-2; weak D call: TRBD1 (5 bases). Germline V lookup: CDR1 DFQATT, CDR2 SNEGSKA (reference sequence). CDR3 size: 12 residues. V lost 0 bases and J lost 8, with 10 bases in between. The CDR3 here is CSARERGRGYTF. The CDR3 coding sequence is TGCAGTGCTAGAGAAAGGGGCCGAGGCTACACCTTC.

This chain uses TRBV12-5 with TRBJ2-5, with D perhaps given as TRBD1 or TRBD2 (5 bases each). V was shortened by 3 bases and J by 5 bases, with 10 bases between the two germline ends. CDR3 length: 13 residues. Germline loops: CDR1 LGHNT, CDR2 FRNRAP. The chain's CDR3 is CASGFQGGETQYF. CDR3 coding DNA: TGTGCTAGTGGTTTCCAGGGCGGGGAGACCCAGTACTTC. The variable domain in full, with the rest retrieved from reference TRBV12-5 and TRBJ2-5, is DARVTQTPRHKVTEMGQEVTMRCQPILGHNTVFWYRQTMMQGLELLAYFRNRAPLDDSGMPKDRFSAEMPDATLATLKIQPSEPRDSAVYFCASGFQGGETQYFGPGTRLLVL.

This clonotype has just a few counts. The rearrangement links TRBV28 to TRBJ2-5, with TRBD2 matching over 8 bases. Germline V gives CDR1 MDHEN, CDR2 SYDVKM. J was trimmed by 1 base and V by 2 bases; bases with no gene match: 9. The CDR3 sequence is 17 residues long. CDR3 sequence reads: CASSLPTSLAAQETQYF. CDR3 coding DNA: TGTGCCAGCAGTTTACCCACTTCACTAGCGGCCCAAGAGACCCAGTACTTC.

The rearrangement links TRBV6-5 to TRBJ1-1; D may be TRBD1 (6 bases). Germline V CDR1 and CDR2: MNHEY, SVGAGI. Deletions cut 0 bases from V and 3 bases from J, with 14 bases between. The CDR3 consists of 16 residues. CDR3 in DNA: TGTGCCAGCAGTTACTCGTGGACAGCGCAGCACACTGAAGCTTTCTTT. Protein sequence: CASSYSWTAQHTEAFF.

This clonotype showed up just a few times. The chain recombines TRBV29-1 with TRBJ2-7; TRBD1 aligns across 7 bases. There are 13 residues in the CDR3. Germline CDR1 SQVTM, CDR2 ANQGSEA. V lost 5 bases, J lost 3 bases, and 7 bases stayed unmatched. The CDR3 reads CSVYTGAFYEQYF. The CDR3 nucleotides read TGCAGCGTTTACACAGGGGCTTTCTACGAGCAGTACTTC.

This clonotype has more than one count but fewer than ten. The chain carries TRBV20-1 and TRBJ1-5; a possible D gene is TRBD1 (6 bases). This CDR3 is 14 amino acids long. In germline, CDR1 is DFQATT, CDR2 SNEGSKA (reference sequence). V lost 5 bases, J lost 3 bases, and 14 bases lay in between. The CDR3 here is CSAGTTGINQPQHF. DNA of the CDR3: TGCAGTGCTGGCACTACAGGGATCAATCAGCCCCAGCATTTT.

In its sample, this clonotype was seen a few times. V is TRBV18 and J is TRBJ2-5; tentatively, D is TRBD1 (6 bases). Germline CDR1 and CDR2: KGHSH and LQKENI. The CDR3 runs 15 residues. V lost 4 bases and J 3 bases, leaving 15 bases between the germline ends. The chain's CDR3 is CASSRGQGREETQYF. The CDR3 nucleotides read TGTGCCAGCTCACGTGGCCAGGGGCGAGAAGAGACCCAGTACTTC.

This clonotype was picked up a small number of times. This CDR3 is CASSPGVAGSETQYF. The CDR3 bases are TGTGCCAGCTCCCCCGGAGTAGCGGGGTCCGAGACCCAGTACTTC. V is TRBV18 and J is TRBJ2-5; TRBD2 agrees at 8 bases. The CDR3 loop spans 15 amino acids. V shed 6 bases, J shed 5 bases, and the junction held 11 bases outside the gene matches. CDR1 and CDR2 (germline): KGHSH, LQKENI.

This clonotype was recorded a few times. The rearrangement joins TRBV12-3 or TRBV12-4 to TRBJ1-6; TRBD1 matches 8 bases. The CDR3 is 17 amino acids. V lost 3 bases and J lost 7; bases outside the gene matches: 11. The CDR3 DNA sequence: TGTGCCAGCAGTTTGGACTATCAGGGGGCGAGAAATTCACCCCTCCACTTT. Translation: CASSLDYQGARNSPLHF.

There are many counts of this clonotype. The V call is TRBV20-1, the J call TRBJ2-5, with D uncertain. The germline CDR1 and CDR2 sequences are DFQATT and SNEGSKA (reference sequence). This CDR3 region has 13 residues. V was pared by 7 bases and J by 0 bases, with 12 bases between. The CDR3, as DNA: TGCAGTGTCCCCATGTGGGACCAAGAGACCCAGTACTTC. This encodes CSVPMWDQETQYF.

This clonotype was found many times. CDR3 coding DNA: TGTGCCAGCAGCGCAGCAGAGGGCAGGGAGACCCAGTACTTC. This sequence encodes CASSAAEGRETQYF. The chain recombines TRBV9 with TRBJ2-5; D perhaps matches TRBD2 (5 bases). The germline V gene encodes CDR1 SGDLS and CDR2 YYNGEE. Trimming stripped 3 bases from V and 5 bases from J, with 14 bases between. This CDR3 spans 14 amino acids.

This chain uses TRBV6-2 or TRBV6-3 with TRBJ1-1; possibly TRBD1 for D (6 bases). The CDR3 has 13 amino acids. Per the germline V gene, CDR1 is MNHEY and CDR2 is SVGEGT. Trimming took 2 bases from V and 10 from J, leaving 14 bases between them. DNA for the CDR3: TGTGCCAGCAGTTACGGATTACAGGGCGCAGCTTTCTTT. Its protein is CASSYGLQGAAFF.

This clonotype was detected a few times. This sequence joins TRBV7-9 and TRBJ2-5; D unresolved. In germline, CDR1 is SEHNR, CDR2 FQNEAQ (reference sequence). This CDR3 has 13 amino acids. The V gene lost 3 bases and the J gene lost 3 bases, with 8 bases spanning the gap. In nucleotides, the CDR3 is TGTGCCAGCAGCTTGGATCTGGAAGAGACCCAGTACTTC. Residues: CASSLDLEETQYF.

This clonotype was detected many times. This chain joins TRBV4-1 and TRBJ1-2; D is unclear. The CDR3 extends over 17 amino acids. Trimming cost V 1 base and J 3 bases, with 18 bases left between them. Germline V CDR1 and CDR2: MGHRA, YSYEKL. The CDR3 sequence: CASSQGYGRSSHYGYTF. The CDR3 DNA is TGCGCCAGCAGCCAAGGTTATGGGCGCAGCTCGCACTATGGCTACACCTTC.